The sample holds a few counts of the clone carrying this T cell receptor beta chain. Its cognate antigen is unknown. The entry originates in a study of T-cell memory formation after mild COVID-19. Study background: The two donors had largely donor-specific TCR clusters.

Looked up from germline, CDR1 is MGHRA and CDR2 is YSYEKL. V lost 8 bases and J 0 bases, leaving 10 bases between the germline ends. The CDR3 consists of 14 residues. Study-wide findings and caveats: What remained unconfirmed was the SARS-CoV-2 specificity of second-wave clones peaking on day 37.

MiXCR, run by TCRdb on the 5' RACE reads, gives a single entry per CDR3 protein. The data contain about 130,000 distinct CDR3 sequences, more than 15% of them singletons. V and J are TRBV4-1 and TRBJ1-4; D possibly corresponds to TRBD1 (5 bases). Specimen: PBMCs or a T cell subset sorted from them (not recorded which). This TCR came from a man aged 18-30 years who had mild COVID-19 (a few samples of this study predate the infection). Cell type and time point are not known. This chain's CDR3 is CASADTTTNEKLFF. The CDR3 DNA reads TGCGCCAGCGCGGACACCACAACTAATGAAAAACTGTTTTTT.